One and the same sample provided the 3 T cell receptor beta chains below, sequenced in a study of blood T cell repertoires in COVID-19. The table came from immunoSEQ multiplex PCR; TCRdb's copy has only in-frame clones and leaves some out. The top ten clones hold roughly 7.1% of a sample with 200,000 to 250,000 clones, around nine tenths of them seen once. Sequenced input: PBMCs or T cells enriched from blood (not recorded which). The receptors were gathered from a man under 40 in a cohort exposed to, infected with or recovered from COVID-19 (not recorded which).

The rearrangement joins TRBV11-2 to TRBJ2-3; TRBD2 might be the D (5 bases). Germline V lookup: CDR1 SGHAT, CDR2 FQNNGV. Trimming removed 0 bases from V and 2 bases from J, with 12 bases in between. This CDR3 is built from 16 residues. CDR3 nucleotide sequence: TGTGCCAGCAGCTTAGAGGTTAGCGCTATCACAGATACGCAGTATTTT. Translation gives CASSLEVSAITDTQYF.

The gene calls are TRBV29-1 and TRBJ2-2; D gene uncertain. Trimming shortened V by 5 bases and J by 7 bases, and 5 bases separated the two germline ends. CDR1 and CDR2 from the germline V gene are SQVTM and ANQGSEA. CDR3 length: 10 residues. The CDR3 spells CSVYLGELFF. The DNA of the CDR3 is TGCAGCGTTTATCTCGGGGAGCTGTTTTTT.

The chain's CDR3 is CASSLQVYNEQFF. The CDR3 bases are TGTGCCAGCTCTCTCCAGGTGTACAATGAGCAGTTCTTC. This chain uses TRBV18 with TRBJ2-1; D uncertain. V dropped 6 bases and J dropped 4 bases, with 10 bases sitting between them. CDR1 is KGHSH, CDR2 LQKENI, per germline. The CDR3 contains 13 residues.